These 27 T cell receptor beta chains share one sample of origin, sequenced in a study of CD8 T cells in ankylosing spondylitis. For these TCRs, the target antigens are not known. TCRdb passed the 5' RACE reads through MiXCR, listing each CDR3 protein once. Of some 840,000 distinct CDR3 sequences listed, about 10% are singletons. Findings and caveats of the study: What seemed typical of ankylosing spondylitis blood was a TCR beta motif built from fewer than ten highly homologous variants.

The specimen was blood, either unsorted or a sorted T cell fraction (not recorded which). The receptors originated from a male donor with ankylosing spondylitis.

This clonotype was seen more than once but under ten times. This sequence joins TRBV20-1 and TRBJ2-3, with 8 bases that match TRBD1. The CDR3 length is 14 residues. Germline V CDR1 and CDR2: DFQATT, SNEGSKA (reference sequence). The ends lost 4 bases at V and 4 bases at J; junction bases unmatched: 7. The CDR3 spells CSAKTGARPDTQYF. CDR3 nucleotide sequence: TGCAGTGCTAAGACAGGGGCCCGACCAGATACGCAGTATTTT.

The chain combines TRBV10-3 with TRBJ2-3, with 7 nucleotides matching TRBD2. Germline loops: CDR1 ENHRY, CDR2 SYGVKD. This CDR3 region has 15 residues. V was pared by 3 bases and J by 5 bases, with 8 bases of the junction left unmatched. The DNA for the CDR3 is TGTGCCATCAGTGACGGGCGGGAGATTAAAGATACGCAGTATTTT. Its protein is CAISDGREIKDTQYF.

This chain connects TRBV7-2 to TRBJ2-3; TRBD2 matches 8 bases. In germline, CDR1 is SGHTA, CDR2 FQGNSA. J was trimmed by 2 bases and V by 1 base; bases with no gene match: 5. CDR3 length: 16 residues. The CDR3 reads CASSLVGGGITDTQYF. CDR3 DNA: TGTGCCAGCAGCTTAGTAGGCGGGGGGATCACAGATACGCAGTATTTT.

This clonotype was counted between two and nine times. The chain uses TRBV20-1 and TRBJ2-3; 9 bases agree with TRBD2. J was trimmed by 10 bases and V by 5 bases; bases with no gene match: 10. CDR3 length equals 13 residues. In germline, CDR1 is DFQATT, CDR2 SNEGSKA (reference sequence). CDR3 loop: CSAPPGTSSAQYF. CDR3 sequence (DNA): TGCAGTGCTCCCCCCGGGACTAGCTCTGCGCAGTATTTT.

J is TRBJ2-5 and V is TRBV24-1; D assignment may be TRBD1 or TRBD2 (5 bases each). Trimming pared 3 bases from V and 5 bases from J, leaving 15 bases between. The CDR3 totals 15 residues. Germline CDR1 reads KGHDR; CDR2 reads SFDVKD. CDR3 sequence reads: CATSDKTGPGETQYF. CDR3 nucleotides: TGTGCCACCAGTGATAAGACGGGGCCGGGCGAGACCCAGTACTTC.

The table lists this clonotype with many counts. The chain carries TRBV29-1 and TRBJ2-1; the D call may be TRBD1 or TRBD2 (5 bases each). This CDR3 has 15 amino acids. Per germline, CDR1 SQVTM and CDR2 ANQGSEA. The V gene lost 6 bases and the J gene lost 0 bases, with 15 bases spanning the gap. The DNA of the CDR3 is TGCAGCGTGGGGGACGCCGAAAGCTCCTACAATGAGCAGTTCTTC. It codes for CSVGDAESSYNEQFF.

This chain links TRBV6-2 or TRBV6-3 with TRBJ1-4, with D possibly TRBD1 on 5 matching bases. With 7 bases removed from V and 7 bases from J, the gap between germline ends came to 19 bases. Germline V CDR1 and CDR2: MNHEY, SVGEGT. This CDR3 has 15 amino acids. CDR3 in DNA: TGTGCCAGCACTCACGACCCGGGGGTTGGTGAAAAACTGTTTTTT. Translation gives CASTHDPGVGEKLFF.

Notes on this clonotype: This may come from a read error, since a much larger clone is one base off. The chain joins TRBV5-8 to TRBJ1-6; D is possibly TRBD1 (6 bases). CDR3 length equals 14 residues. Germline V lookup: CDR1 SGHTS, CDR2 YDEGEE. For the CDR3, the DNA is TGTGCCAGCAGCCGCGCGGGGGGCGCGTCACACCTCCACTTT. Translating gives CASSRAGGASHLHF.

There are a few counts of this clonotype. In nucleotides, the CDR3 is TGCAGTGTGACAGTACGGAACACCGGGGAGCTGTTTTTT. Encoded protein: CSVTVRNTGELFF. The J gene is TRBJ2-2, the V gene TRBV20-1; TRBD1 might be the D (5 bases). Trimming cost V 7 bases and J 1 base, with 10 bases left between them. Germline CDR1 DFQATT, CDR2 SNEGSKA (reference sequence). The CDR3 covers 13 residues.

This clonotype was seen many times. V is TRBV29-1 and J is TRBJ2-5, with 8 bases fitting TRBD1. V shed 6 bases and J 5 bases; nucleotides not matched to a gene: 11. Looked up from germline, CDR1 is SQVTM and CDR2 is ANQGSEA. The CDR3 loop spans 14 amino acids. The CDR3, as DNA: TGCAGCGTGACTACGGACAGGGTATGGGAGACCCAGTACTTC. It yields the protein CSVTTDRVWETQYF.

This clonotype was seen ten or more times. DNA of the CDR3: TGCGCCAGCAGCTTCCTAGGGCTGACAGATACGCAGTATTTT. Its translation is CASSFLGLTDTQYF. V usage is TRBV5-1 and J usage is TRBJ2-3; D unclear. There are 14 residues in the CDR3. V shed 2 bases and J shed 3 bases, with 10 bases lying between them. Germline V gene lookup returns CDR1 SGHRS and CDR2 YFSETQ.

This chain uses TRBV20-1 with TRBJ2-5; D uncertain. CDR1 and CDR2 from the germline V gene are DFQATT and SNEGSKA (reference sequence). V was shortened by 6 bases and J by 4 bases, with 21 bases between the two germline ends. This CDR3 is 15 amino acids long. In nucleotides, the CDR3 is TGCAGTGCCTTCGCCACGACATTCTCCCCAGAGACCCAGTACTTC. As protein: CSAFATTFSPETQYF.

This clonotype was detected a few times. J is TRBJ1-2 and V is TRBV6-1; 7 bases match TRBD1. This CDR3 is built from 13 residues. After removal of 8 bases from V and 3 bases from J, the junction contained 6 bases not matched to a gene. Germline lookup yields CDR1 MNHNS and CDR2 SASEGT. The CDR3 DNA reads as TGTGCCAGCGGGGACAGAACCGACTATGGCTACACCTTC. This encodes CASGDRTDYGYTF.

J is TRBJ2-1 and V is TRBV7-9; no clear D. The germline V and J ends were trimmed by 7 bases and 6 bases, with 13 bases remaining between them. From germline, CDR1 is SEHNR and CDR2 FQNEAQ (reference sequence). The CDR3 length is 13 residues. This CDR3 is CASTRSQSNEQFF. In DNA form, the CDR3 reads TGTGCCAGCACCCGGTCCCAAAGCAATGAGCAGTTCTTC.

This clonotype was counted only a few times. V is TRBV11-1 and J is TRBJ2-3; 8 bases are shared with TRBD2. The CDR3 has 16 amino acids. V gave up 5 bases and J gave up 2 bases; unmatched junction bases: 9. Germline CDR1 reads SGHAT; CDR2 reads FQDESV (reference sequence). As DNA, the CDR3 is TGTGCCAGCAGCCCCACCCTAGCGGGTGTCACAGATACGCAGTATTTT. Protein: CASSPTLAGVTDTQYF.

The genes are TRBV5-5 and TRBJ1-4; 7 positions match TRBD1. Looked up from germline, CDR1 is SGHKS and CDR2 is YYEKEE (reference sequence). V dropped 4 bases and J dropped 8; count of bases not matched to a gene: 8. The CDR3 is made up of 14 amino acids. CDR3 in DNA: TGTGCCAGCAGCCAGGGACAGCCCCGCGAAAAACTGTTTTTT. Its protein is CASSQGQPREKLFF.

This clonotype was seen a handful of times. The chain recombines TRBV20-1 with TRBJ2-2; TRBD2 aligns across 11 bases. This CDR3 contains 16 residues. CDR1 is DFQATT, CDR2 SNEGSKA, per germline (reference sequence). The V and J ends lost 6 bases and 2 bases, in that order; junction bases with no gene match: 8. The CDR3 region is CSASTSGGINTGELFF. For the CDR3, the DNA is TGCAGTGCCAGTACTAGCGGGGGAATTAACACCGGGGAGCTGTTTTTT.

The chain joins TRBV7-3 to TRBJ2-3, with 8 bases that match TRBD2. This CDR3 has 16 amino acids. Germline V gene sequence: CDR1 SGHTA, CDR2 FQGTGA. The J segment lost 5 bases and the V segment lost 10 bases, leaving 17 bases of the junction unmatched. CDR3 loop: CATPWRGANVGDTQYF. CDR3 coding DNA: TGTGCCACCCCCTGGCGGGGGGCTAATGTTGGAGATACGCAGTATTTT.

This chain connects TRBV6-5 to TRBJ1-2, with 8 bases lining up with TRBD1. The CDR3 contains 14 residues. CDR1 and CDR2 from the germline V gene are MNHEY and SVGAGI. Losses at the gene ends were 3 bases for V and 3 bases for J; bases not matched to a gene: 3. Written as DNA, the CDR3 is TGTGCCAGCAGTTATTACAGGGGGGACTATGGCTACACCTTC. Amino acid sequence: CASSYYRGDYGYTF.

The chain is built from TRBV20-1 and TRBJ2-5; 7 bases are shared with TRBD1. After removal of 5 bases from V and 5 bases from J, the junction contained 11 bases not matched to a gene. CDR1 and CDR2 from the germline V gene are DFQATT and SNEGSKA (reference sequence). The CDR3 sequence is 14 residues long. CDR3 residues: CSAPRVGGQETQYF. The DNA of the CDR3 is TGCAGTGCTCCGAGGGTTGGGGGACAGGAGACCCAGTACTTC.

This chain connects TRBV7-9 to TRBJ2-1; TRBD2 matches at 10 bases. The V gene end was trimmed by 1 base and the J gene end by 10 bases; junction bases not matched to a gene: 4. The CDR3 is 14 residues long. Germline-derived CDR1 and CDR2 are SEHNR and FQNEAQ (reference sequence). The CDR3 sequence: CASSLGTSGAEQFF. The CDR3 region has the DNA TGTGCCAGCAGCTTAGGAACTAGCGGGGCAGAGCAGTTCTTC. The full variable domain, with the rest looked up from reference TRBV7-9 and TRBJ2-1, is DTGVSQNPRHKITKRGQNVTFRCDPISEHNRLYWYRQTLGQGPEFLTYFQNEAQLEKSRLLSDRFSAERPKGSFSTLEIQRTEQGDSAMYLCASSLGTSGAEQFFGPGTRLTVL.

This CDR3 reads CSVDRGLAGNTIYF. Here the CDR3 DNA reads TGCAGCGTTGATAGGGGGTTGGCTGGAAACACCATATATTTT. The V call is TRBV29-1, the J call TRBJ1-3; maybe TRBD1 (6 bases). The germline gives CDR1 SQVTM, CDR2 ANQGSEA. The CDR3 consists of 14 residues. V dropped 3 bases and J dropped 2 bases, with 11 bases sitting between them.

This clonotype was seen only a few times. V usage is TRBV5-5 and J usage is TRBJ1-1; unclear D gene. Trimming stripped 3 bases from V and 0 bases from J, with 9 bases between. Germline values: CDR1 SGHKS, CDR2 YYEKEE (reference sequence). The CDR3 consists of 14 residues. The CDR3, as DNA: TGTGCCAGCAGCTCGGACCCCTTGAACACTGAAGCTTTCTTT. This sequence encodes CASSSDPLNTEAFF.

The CDR3 bases are TGCGCCAGCAGCGGGGGACTAGCGGGAGAGACAGATACGCAGTATTTT. The encoded protein is CASSGGLAGETDTQYF. The V and J genes are TRBV5-1 and TRBJ2-3, with 14 bases matching TRBD2. The CDR3 is made up of 16 amino acids. The germline CDR1 and CDR2 sequences are SGHRS and YFSETQ. The trim removed 4 bases at V and 3 bases at J, leaving 4 bases unmatched.

The chain recombines TRBV2 with TRBJ2-1; possible D gene TRBD1, 5 bases. Germline CDR1 reads SNHLY; CDR2 reads FYNNEI. Trimming stripped 2 bases from V and 5 bases from J, with 10 bases between. This CDR3 region has 14 residues. The CDR3 DNA sequence: TGTGCCAGCAGTGAACAGGGCTTCGACAATGAGCAGTTCTTC. It codes for CASSEQGFDNEQFF.

The table lists this clonotype with a few counts. V and J are TRBV24-1 and TRBJ2-3, with 8 bases identical to TRBD2. The CDR3 totals 16 residues. Looked up from germline, CDR1 is KGHDR and CDR2 is SFDVKD. V lost 4 bases, J lost 0 bases, and 5 bases stayed unmatched. CDR3: CATSDPREGSTDTQYF. CDR3 DNA: TGTGCCACCAGTGACCCCCGGGAGGGCAGCACAGATACGCAGTATTTT.

The CDR3 protein is CASSVDATGSYSPLHF. CDR3 in DNA: TGTGCCAGCAGCGTAGACGCGACAGGGTCGTATTCACCCCTCCACTTT. V gene TRBV9 combines with J gene TRBJ1-6, with 7 bases matching TRBD1. The CDR3 has 16 amino acids. Germline CDR1 is SGDLS and CDR2 is YYNGEE. V gave up 0 bases and J gave up 8 bases; unmatched junction bases: 8.